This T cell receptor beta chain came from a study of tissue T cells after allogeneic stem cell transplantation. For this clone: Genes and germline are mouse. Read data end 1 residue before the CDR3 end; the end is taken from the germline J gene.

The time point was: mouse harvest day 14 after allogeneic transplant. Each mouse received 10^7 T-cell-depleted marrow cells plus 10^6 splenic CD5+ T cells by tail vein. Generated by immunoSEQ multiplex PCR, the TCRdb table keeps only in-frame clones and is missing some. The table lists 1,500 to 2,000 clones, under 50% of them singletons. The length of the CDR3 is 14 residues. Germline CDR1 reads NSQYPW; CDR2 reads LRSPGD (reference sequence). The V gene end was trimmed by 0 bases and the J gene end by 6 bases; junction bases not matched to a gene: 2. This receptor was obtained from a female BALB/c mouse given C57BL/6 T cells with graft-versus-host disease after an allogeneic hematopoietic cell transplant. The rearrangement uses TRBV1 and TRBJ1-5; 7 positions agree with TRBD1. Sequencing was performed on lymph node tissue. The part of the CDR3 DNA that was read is TGCACCTGCAGTGCAGACTACAGGGGCCAGGCTCCGCTT. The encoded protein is CTCSADYRGQAPL. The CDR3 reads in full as CTCSADYRGQAPLF. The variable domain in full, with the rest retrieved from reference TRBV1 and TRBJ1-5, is VTLLEQNPRWRLVPRGQAVNLRCILKNSQYPWMSWYQQDLQKQLQWLFTLRSPGDKEVKSLPGADYLATRVTDTELRLQVANMSQGRTLYCTCSADYRGQAPLFGEGTRLSVL.